This T cell receptor (beta chain) originates from a study of Ad26.COV2.S vaccination and SARS-CoV-2 variants. Documented treatment: about 20 received Ad26.COV2.S at low or high dose, single or two shots; roughly five received placebo; per-sample allocation not given. Day 63 following the first vaccine or placebo injection was when the samples were taken. An adult of 18-55 years in Boston served as donor. Vaccination employed an Ad26 vector expressing the Wuhan-strain SARS-CoV-2 spike. Study-level points and caveats: People given the vaccine had a wider spike-specific TCR breadth than placebo recipients did. Non-spike TCR breadth showed similarity between vaccine and placebo recipients.

Remarks on this clone: Its matching antigen is unknown.

V was clipped by 4 bases and J by 0 bases, with 10 bases between them. CDR1 is SGHVS and CDR2 is FNYEAQ in the germline V gene. The CDR3 sequence is 15 residues long. Repertoires were generated with immunoSEQ multiplex PCR, while TCRdb's copy carries only in-frame clones and drops some. The sample holds roughly 350,000 clones, around nine tenths seen once. The sample consisted of peripheral blood, taken in a trial of Ad26.COV2.S vaccine versus placebo. The chain joins TRBV7-6 to TRBJ1-3, with D tentatively TRBD1 (5 bases). The sequence derives from a person aged 18-65 years who received the Ad26.COV2.S COVID-19 vaccine or a placebo. The CDR3 loop is CASSSGGSSGNTIYF. CDR3 nucleotides: TGTGCCAGCAGCTCCGGGGGAAGCTCTGGAAACACCATATATTTT.